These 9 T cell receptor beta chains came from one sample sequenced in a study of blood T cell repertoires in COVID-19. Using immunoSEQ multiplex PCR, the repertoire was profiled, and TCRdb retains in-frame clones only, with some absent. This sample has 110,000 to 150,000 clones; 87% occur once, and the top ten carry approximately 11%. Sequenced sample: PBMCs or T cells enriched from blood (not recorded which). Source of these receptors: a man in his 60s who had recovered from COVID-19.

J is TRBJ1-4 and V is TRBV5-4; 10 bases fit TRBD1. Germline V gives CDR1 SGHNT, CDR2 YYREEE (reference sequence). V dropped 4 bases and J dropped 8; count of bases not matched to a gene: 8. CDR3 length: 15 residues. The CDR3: CASSGPGQGREKLFF. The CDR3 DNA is TGTGCCAGCAGCGGACCGGGACAGGGGCGAGAAAAACTGTTTTTT.

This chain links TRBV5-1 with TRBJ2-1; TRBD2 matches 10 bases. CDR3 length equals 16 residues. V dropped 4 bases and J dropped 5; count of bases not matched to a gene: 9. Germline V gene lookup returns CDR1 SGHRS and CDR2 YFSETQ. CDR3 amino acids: CASSPLLAGANNEQFF. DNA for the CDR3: TGCGCCAGCAGCCCCCTCCTAGCGGGGGCTAACAATGAGCAGTTCTTC.

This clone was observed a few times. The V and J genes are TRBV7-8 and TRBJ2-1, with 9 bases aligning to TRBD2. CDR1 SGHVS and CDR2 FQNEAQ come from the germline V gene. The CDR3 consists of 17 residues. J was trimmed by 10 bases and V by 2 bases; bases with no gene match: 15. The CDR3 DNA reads TGTGCCAGCAGCTTAATTTTAGCTTTGCGGGGGGGCGGAGAGCAGTTCTTC. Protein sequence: CASSLILALRGGGEQFF.

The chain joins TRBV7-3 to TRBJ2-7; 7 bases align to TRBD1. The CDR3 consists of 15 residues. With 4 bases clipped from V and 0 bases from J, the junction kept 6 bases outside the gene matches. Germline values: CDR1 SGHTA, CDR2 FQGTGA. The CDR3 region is CASSSTGPSSYEQYF. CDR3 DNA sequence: TGTGCCAGCAGCTCGACAGGGCCCAGCTCCTACGAGCAGTACTTC.

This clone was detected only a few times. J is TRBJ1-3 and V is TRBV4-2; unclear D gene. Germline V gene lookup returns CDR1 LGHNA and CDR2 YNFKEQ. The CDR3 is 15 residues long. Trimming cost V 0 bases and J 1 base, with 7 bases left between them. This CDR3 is CASSQEGVSGNTIYF. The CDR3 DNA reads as TGTGCCAGCAGCCAAGAAGGAGTATCTGGAAACACCATATATTTT.

CDR3 coding DNA: TGTGCCAGTGGGGGGGCACGTACGGGACTAGCGTTCTTC. Encoded protein: CASGGARTGLAFF. The chain carries TRBV19 and TRBJ2-1; TRBD2 matches 9 bases. Germline CDR1 reads LNHDA; CDR2 reads SQIVND (reference sequence). V lost 8 bases and J lost 15; bases outside the gene matches: 14. The CDR3 length is 13 residues.

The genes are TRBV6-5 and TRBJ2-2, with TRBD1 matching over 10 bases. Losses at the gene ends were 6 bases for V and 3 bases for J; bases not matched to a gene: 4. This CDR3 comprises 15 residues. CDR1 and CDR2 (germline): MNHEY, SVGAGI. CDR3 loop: CASRRQGADTGELFF. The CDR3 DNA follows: TGTGCCAGCAGGCGACAGGGGGCAGACACCGGGGAGCTGTTTTTT.

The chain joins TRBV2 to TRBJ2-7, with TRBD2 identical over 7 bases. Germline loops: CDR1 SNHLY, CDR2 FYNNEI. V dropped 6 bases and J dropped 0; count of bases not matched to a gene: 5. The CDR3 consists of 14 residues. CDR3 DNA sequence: TGTGCCAGCAGCGGGTGGGGGGGCTCCTACGAGCAGTACTTC. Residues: CASSGWGGSYEQYF.

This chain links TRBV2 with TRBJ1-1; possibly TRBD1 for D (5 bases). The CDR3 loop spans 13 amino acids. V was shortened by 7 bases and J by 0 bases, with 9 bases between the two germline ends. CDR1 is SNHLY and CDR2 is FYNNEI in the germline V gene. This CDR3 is CASKPDMNTEAFF. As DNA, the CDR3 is TGTGCCAGCAAGCCGGACATGAACACTGAAGCTTTCTTT.